This T cell receptor beta chain was sequenced in a study of cytomegalovirus exposure and HLA in healthy donors. Profiled with immunoSEQ multiplex PCR; TCRdb holds only in-frame clones, not every one. The table includes roughly 270,000 clones, around nine tenths detected once. V gave up 0 bases and J gave up 4 bases; unmatched junction bases: 7. Looked up from germline, CDR1 is SGHDT and CDR2 is YYEEEE. This CDR3 is 16 amino acids long. The V gene is TRBV5-6, the J gene TRBJ2-5; 9 bases are a match to TRBD1. Sequencing was carried out using PBMCs. The receptor's source is a woman between 18 and 30 years old in good health and CMV-seronegative. CDR3 in amino acids: CASSLARGQGIETQYF. The CDR3, as DNA: TGTGCCAGCAGCTTGGCCCGGGGACAGGGTATAGAGACCCAGTACTTC.